The clone carrying this T cell receptor beta chain appeared a few times. The antigen is undetermined. These data belong to a study of CD8 T cells in ankylosing spondylitis. Findings and caveats of the study: There was reportedly significant enrichment of clones that were disease-linked in matched ankylosing spondylitis synovial fluid.

Germline CDR1 is SGDLS and CDR2 is YYNGEE. This CDR3 region has 13 residues. V lost 5 bases to trimming and J lost 2 bases, with 8 bases between them. The TCR beta libraries were generated through quantitative 5'-RACE incorporating molecular barcodes. TCRdb reprocessed the 5' RACE reads via MiXCR and lists one record per CDR3 protein. In the table there are about 340,000 distinct CDR3 sequences, more than 20% of which are singletons. The chain recombines TRBV9 with TRBJ2-1; D uncertain. The sequenced material came from blood, either unsorted or a sorted T cell fraction (not recorded which). The receptor was derived from a male donor with ankylosing spondylitis or in good health (not recorded which). The CDR3 is CASRGAPYNEQFF. The DNA of the CDR3 is TGTGCCAGCAGAGGCGCTCCCTACAATGAGCAGTTCTTC. The full variable domain, its missing parts supplied by reference TRBV9 and TRBJ2-1, is DSGVTQTPKHLITATGQRVTLRCSPRSGDLSVYWYQQSLDQGLQFLIQYYNGEERAKGNILERFSAQQFPDLHSELNLSSLELGDSALYFCASRGAPYNEQFFGPGTRLTVL.